This entry lists 18 T cell receptor beta chains sequenced from one sample in a study of T cells in Graves' hyperthyroidism and ophthalmopathy. TCR beta CDR3 regions were amplified from RNA transcripts. Primed by the HTBI set, a first-round RT-PCR was run on the TCR CDR3. MiXCR was run by TCRdb on the multiplex PCR reads, yielding one entry per CDR3 protein. The data show roughly 640,000 distinct CDR3 sequences, approximately 15% seen once. The specimen sequenced was blood. Receptors originate from a woman between 40 and 50 years old with Graves' ophthalmopathy.

This clonotype was counted at least ten times. This chain links TRBV12-3 or TRBV12-4 with TRBJ2-3; 7 bases fit TRBD2. CDR3 length equals 15 residues. V was pared by 5 bases and J by 4 bases, with 9 bases of the junction left unmatched. The CDR3 is CASSRWTSVADTQYF. The CDR3 DNA reads TGTGCCAGCAGTCGCTGGACTAGTGTGGCAGATACGCAGTATTTT.

This clonotype has a count of ten or more. The chain couples TRBV28 to TRBJ2-1; no clear D. The CDR3 is made up of 17 amino acids. Trimming stripped 6 bases from V and 0 bases from J, with 18 bases between. Looked up from germline, CDR1 is MDHEN and CDR2 is SYDVKM. The CDR3 reads CASRHPRYTSSYNEQFF. In DNA, the CDR3 is TGTGCCAGCAGACACCCTAGATACACAAGCTCCTACAATGAGCAGTTCTTC. The whole variable domain, remainder taken from reference TRBV28 and TRBJ2-1, is DVKVTQSSRYLVKRTGEKVFLECVQDMDHENMFWYRQDPGLGLRLIYFSYDVKMKEKGDIPEGYSVSREKKERFSLILESASTNQTSMYLCASRHPRYTSSYNEQFFGPGTRLTVL.

The V and J genes are TRBV9 and TRBJ1-2; D ambiguous. CDR3 size: 15 residues. V lost 3 bases and J lost 7, with 19 bases in between. Germline CDR1 and CDR2: SGDLS and YYNGEE. This chain's CDR3 is CASSEGAGEWSGYTF. CDR3 nucleotides: TGTGCCAGCAGCGAAGGCGCGGGAGAATGGTCTGGCTACACCTTC.

With respect to this clonotype: A much larger clone lies one base from this, so it may be a read error. This chain joins TRBV20-1 and TRBJ2-3; 7 nucleotides align to TRBD2. The CDR3 spans 15 residues. The germline V gene has CDR1 DFQATT and CDR2 SNEGSKA (reference sequence). The V and J ends lost 2 bases and 0 bases, in that order; junction bases with no gene match: 5. Here the CDR3 DNA reads TGCAGTGCTAGACATCTAGCGGCTAGCACAGATACGCAGTATTTT. Translation: CSARHLAASTDTQYF.

The chain links TRBV20-1 to TRBJ2-2; 8 bases are a match to TRBD2. J gave up 4 bases and V 1 base, and 5 bases lay outside the gene matches. CDR3 length: 15 amino acids. The germline V gene encodes CDR1 DFQATT and CDR2 SNEGSKA (reference sequence). The CDR3 loop reads CSARAGLGPTGELFF. For the CDR3, the DNA is TGCAGTGCTAGAGCGGGACTAGGCCCCACCGGGGAGCTGTTTTTT.

This clonotype was counted at least ten times. This sequence joins TRBV30 and TRBJ2-5; D gene uncertain. The V gene lost 4 bases and the J gene lost 6 bases, with 9 bases spanning the gap. Germline-derived CDR1 and CDR2 are GTSNPN and SVGIG (reference sequence). This CDR3 region has 11 residues. The CDR3 DNA reads TGTGCCTGGACGGGTCATCAGACCCAGTACTTC. The encoded protein is CAWTGHQTQYF. Full variable domain (outside the CDR3, taken from reference TRBV30 and TRBJ2-5): SQTIHQWPATLVQPVGSPLSLECTVEGTSNPNLYWYRQAAGRGLQLLFYSVGIGQISSEVPQNLSASRPQDRQFILSSKKLLLSDSGFYLCAWTGHQTQYFGPGTRLLVL.

The V call is TRBV30, the J call TRBJ2-5; maybe TRBD2 (7 bases). The V end was cut by 4 bases, the J end by 4 bases, with 16 bases between. Germline V gene data show CDR1 as GTSNPN and CDR2 as SVGIG (reference sequence). The CDR3 has 14 residues. CDR3 coding DNA: TGTGCCTGGAACCACAATAGGGGGGGAGAGACCCAGTACTTC. Protein sequence: CAWNHNRGGETQYF.

There are a few counts of this clonotype. The chain uses TRBV29-1 and TRBJ2-7; D is unresolved. The CDR3 has 11 residues. Germline CDR1 is SQVTM and CDR2 is ANQGSEA. CDR3 sequence: CNARVSYEQYF. CDR3 nucleotide sequence: TGCAACGCCCGGGTCTCCTACGAGCAGTACTTC.

There are many counts of this clonotype. The chain uses TRBV2 and TRBJ2-7; no definite D call. Germline V gene data show CDR1 as SNHLY and CDR2 as FYNNEI. The length of the CDR3 is 15 residues. The V and J ends lost 4 bases and 2 bases respectively, with 15 bases between them. In nucleotides, the CDR3 is TGTGCCAGCAGTGCAAGCAACTCACAAGCCTACGAGCAGTACTTC. Translating it yields CASSASNSQAYEQYF.

This clonotype appeared a few times. The V call is TRBV19, the J call TRBJ2-1; D perhaps matches TRBD2 (6 bases). The CDR3 has 15 amino acids. Germline CDR1 is LNHDA and CDR2 is SQIVND (reference sequence). Trimming removed 1 base from V and 2 bases from J, with 9 bases in between. The CDR3 DNA is TGTGCCAGTAGTATAGCGAGCGGGCCCTACAATGAGCAGTTCTTC. Its translation is CASSIASGPYNEQFF.

The sample holds many counts of this clonotype. The CDR3 DNA reads TGTGCCAGCAGGACAGGTGATACGCAGTATTTT. Translation gives CASRTGDTQYF. The chain employs TRBV2 and TRBJ2-3; tentatively, D is TRBD1 (6 bases). The ends were cut back, 6 bases at V and 6 bases at J, with 7 bases in the middle. CDR1 is SNHLY and CDR2 is FYNNEI in the germline V gene. This CDR3 is 11 amino acids long.

Ten or more counts support this clonotype. The J gene is TRBJ2-3, the V gene TRBV12-3 or TRBV12-4; TRBD2 matches 11 bases. V shed 9 bases and J 8 bases; nucleotides not matched to a gene: 10. There are 14 residues in the CDR3. Written as DNA, the CDR3 is TGTGCCAGTCGAGCTAGCGGGGGGATTGGTACGCAGTATTTT. Translation gives CASRASGGIGTQYF.

This chain connects TRBV20-1 to TRBJ2-5, with D maybe TRBD1 (6 bases). The CDR3 totals 16 residues. Per germline, CDR1 DFQATT and CDR2 SNEGSKA (reference sequence). The V and J ends lost 0 bases and 2 bases respectively, with 16 bases between them. CDR3 amino acids: CSARDVRDNSQETQYF. The CDR3 DNA sequence: TGCAGTGCTAGAGATGTCCGGGACAACAGTCAAGAGACCCAGTACTTC.

A few counts support this clonotype. The genes are TRBV6-1 and TRBJ1-2; D unresolved. CDR3 length: 11 residues. Trimming removed 3 bases at V and 7 bases at J, with 6 bases between. The germline gives CDR1 MNHNS, CDR2 SASEGT. CDR3 sequence reads: CASSDSLGYTF. The CDR3 DNA sequence: TGTGCCAGCAGTGACTCGCTTGGCTACACCTTC.

A note on this clonotype: Being one base from a much bigger clone, this may be a read error. This sequence joins TRBV7-9 and TRBJ1-1; possible D gene TRBD1, 5 bases. This CDR3 has 15 residues. Germline CDR1 reads SEHNR; CDR2 reads FQNEAQ (reference sequence). CDR3 sequence (DNA): TGTGCCAGCAGCACAGGTGGAGTCATGAACGCTGAAGCTTTCTTT. This codes for CASSTGGVMNAEAFF.

This chain uses TRBV19 with TRBJ1-4; D call uncertain. The CDR3 is 13 residues long. Germline V gene data show CDR1 as LNHDA and CDR2 as SQIVND (reference sequence). Trimming removed 7 bases at V and 7 bases at J, with 13 bases between. Here the CDR3 reads CASTEYGSEKLFF. DNA for the CDR3: TGTGCCAGTACGGAGTATGGGAGTGAAAAACTGTTTTTT.

This clonotype was detected a few times. V gene TRBV11-2 combines with J gene TRBJ2-3; 7 bases line up with TRBD1. This CDR3 is built from 16 residues. Unmatched junction bases numbered 10, after V lost 6 bases and J lost 1 base. Germline-derived CDR1 and CDR2 are SGHAT and FQNNGV. DNA of the CDR3: TGTGCCAGCAGTCAGAGGACAGGACCCGGCACAGATACGCAGTATTTT. Its protein product is CASSQRTGPGTDTQYF. The full variable domain, its missing parts supplied by reference TRBV11-2 and TRBJ2-3, is EAGVAQSPRYKIIEKRQSVAFWCNPISGHATLYWYQQILGQGPKLLIQFQNNGVVDDSQLPKDRFSAERLKGVDSTLKIQPAKLEDSAVYLCASSQRTGPGTDTQYFGPGTRLTVL.

This clonotype showed up many times. The chain has TRBV5-1 and TRBJ2-7, with D uncertain. The CDR3 loop spans 13 amino acids. Looked up from germline, CDR1 is SGHRS and CDR2 is YFSETQ. The V end lost 3 bases, the J end lost 3 bases, and 10 bases lay between the germline ends. The CDR3 DNA reads as TGCGCCAGCAGCTCCGGTCAATACTACGAGCAGTACTTC. It codes for CASSSGQYYEQYF.